The 9 T cell receptor beta chains given below trace back to one sample, sequenced in a study of shared clonotypes between healthy human individuals. Libraries were prepared by immunoSEQ multiplex PCR; TCRdb keeps only in-frame clonotypes and omits some of them. Among 450,000 to 500,000 clones, 76% were seen once, and the ten largest hold roughly 13%. Sequencing was done on a sample of PBMCs. The receptors here all came from a woman aged 40 to 50 in good health. Some clones in this sample may be carry-over from other donors' samples.

The CDR3 loop is CASSGSGSSDTQYF. CDR3 sequence (DNA): TGTGCCAGCAGCGGTAGCGGGAGTTCAGATACGCAGTATTTT. The chain has TRBV9 and TRBJ2-3, with TRBD2 identical over 9 bases. Unmatched junction bases numbered 3, after V lost 3 bases and J lost 4 bases. Germline V gene sequence: CDR1 SGDLS, CDR2 YYNGEE. CDR3 size: 14 residues.

The rearrangement joins TRBV28 to TRBJ1-4, with TRBD1 matching over 9 bases. The CDR3 is 15 residues long. The germline V gene encodes CDR1 MDHEN and CDR2 SYDVKM. V lost 6 bases to trimming and J lost 6 bases; unmatched junction nucleotides: 8. This CDR3 is CASSSAGTGYEKLFF. The CDR3 bases are TGTGCCAGCAGCTCCGCCGGGACAGGGTATGAAAAACTGTTTTTT.

This chain connects TRBV27 to TRBJ1-1; 7 bases are shared with TRBD1. The germline V gene encodes CDR1 MNHEY and CDR2 SMNVEV (reference sequence). This CDR3 is 17 amino acids long. With 5 bases clipped from V and 4 bases from J, the junction kept 16 bases outside the gene matches. CDR3 protein: CASSRTRGQDYGTEAFF. CDR3 sequence (DNA): TGTGCCAGCAGTCGAACACGAGGACAGGATTACGGCACTGAAGCTTTCTTT.

The genes are TRBV5-1 and TRBJ2-5; 10 bases align to TRBD1. CDR3 length: 14 residues. Germline V gene sequence: CDR1 SGHRS, CDR2 YFSETQ. V lost 4 bases, J lost 4 bases, and 4 bases stayed unmatched. This CDR3 reads CASSDRGRGETQYF. As DNA, the CDR3 is TGCGCCAGCAGCGACAGGGGGCGCGGAGAGACCCAGTACTTC.

The chain couples TRBV5-4 to TRBJ2-7; 9 positions match TRBD2. Germline V gene sequence: CDR1 SGHNT, CDR2 YYREEE (reference sequence). V was pared by 0 bases and J by 5 bases, with 6 bases of the junction left unmatched. The length of the CDR3 is 15 residues. The CDR3 loop reads CASSLGLAGTDEQYF. DNA for the CDR3: TGTGCCAGCAGCTTGGGGCTAGCGGGAACCGACGAGCAGTACTTC.

This clone was counted only a few times. The chain uses TRBV15 and TRBJ2-7, with 8 bases that match TRBD2. The CDR3 has 14 amino acids. CDR1 and CDR2 (germline): LNHNV, YYDKDF (reference sequence). The trim removed 4 bases at V and 0 bases at J, leaving 2 bases unmatched. The CDR3 DNA sequence: TGTGCCACCAGCAAGAGCGGGAGCTCCTACGAGCAGTACTTC. It codes for CATSKSGSSYEQYF.

The rearrangement joins TRBV11-2 to TRBJ2-5, with D possibly being TRBD1 (5 bases). V dropped 0 bases and J dropped 4 bases, with 6 bases sitting between them. This CDR3 comprises 13 residues. The germline V gene encodes CDR1 SGHAT and CDR2 FQNNGV. This chain's CDR3 is CASSLDRAETQYF. As DNA, the CDR3 is TGTGCCAGCAGCTTAGACAGGGCAGAGACCCAGTACTTC.

This chain connects TRBV7-2 to TRBJ2-1, with D uncertain. Germline V CDR1 and CDR2: SGHTA, FQGNSA. This CDR3 contains 13 residues. V was clipped by 3 bases and J by 7 bases, with 10 bases between them. This CDR3 reads CASSFGIGNEQFF. In DNA, the CDR3 is TGTGCCAGCAGCTTCGGCATCGGAAATGAGCAGTTCTTC.

This chain joins TRBV27 and TRBJ1-1; weak D call: TRBD1 (5 bases). This CDR3 is 13 amino acids long. Germline-derived CDR1 and CDR2 are MNHEY and SMNVEV (reference sequence). V was pared by 7 bases and J by 6 bases, with 15 bases between. The CDR3 region is CASIRVGRPEAFF. The CDR3 DNA follows: TGTGCCAGCATCAGGGTGGGTCGCCCTGAAGCTTTCTTT.